The 6 T cell receptor beta chains listed next were all sequenced from one sample in a study of vaccination and CD4 T cells after COVID-19. Documented time point: late sampling 161 to 241 days after vaccination in a few convalescent patients. Treatment: roughly 11-day PBMC culture with coronavirus spike peptide pools or control peptides (ViraFEST assay). These receptors' targets are unknown. The Oncomine TCR Beta short-read assay sequenced DNA from cultured CD4+ T cells. TCRdb reanalysed the PCR reads using MiXCR and keeps one entry per CDR3 protein. The profile shows some 16,000 distinct CDR3 sequences, roughly 54% of them singletons. Sample: CD4+ T cells from blood, cultured in vitro, taken about 7 months after SARS-CoV-2 vaccination. These TCRs come from a human donor who had recovered from COVID-19.

There are a few counts of this clonotype. J is TRBJ1-6 and V is TRBV6-5; the D is unclear. V gave up 2 bases and J gave up 8 bases, with 7 bases separating them. This CDR3 comprises 13 residues. Germline V gives CDR1 MNHEY, CDR2 SVGAGI. CDR3 loop: CASSYGLDSPLHF. The CDR3 DNA follows: TGTGCCAGCAGTTACGGGTTGGATTCACCCCTCCACTTT.

The chain joins TRBV7-2 to TRBJ1-5, with D perhaps TRBD1 (5 bases). V shed 3 bases and J shed 7 bases, with 10 bases lying between them. CDR1 is SGHTA and CDR2 is FQGNSA in the germline V gene. This CDR3 has 13 amino acids. The CDR3 loop reads CASSFSRAQPQHF. The CDR3 DNA reads TGTGCCAGCAGCTTTTCCAGGGCCCAGCCCCAGCATTTT.

A few counts support this clonotype. This rearrangement joins TRBV6-2 or TRBV6-3 to TRBJ2-5, with TRBD1 as a possible D gene (6 bases). V was trimmed by 8 bases and J by 3 bases, leaving 19 bases between them. This CDR3 has 15 amino acids. CDR1 and CDR2 from the germline V gene are MNHEY and SVGEGT. The CDR3 DNA is TGTGCCAGCTCCTGGAACAATCAGGGGAAAGAGACCCAGTACTTC. As protein: CASSWNNQGKETQYF.

This clonotype appeared once. J is TRBJ1-2 and V is TRBV11-2; 8 bases match TRBD1. In germline, CDR1 is SGHAT, CDR2 FQNNGV. CDR3 length: 15 residues. Unmatched junction bases numbered 3, after V lost 1 base and J lost 2 bases. The CDR3 DNA follows: TGTGCCAGCAGCTTAGCGCGGACAGGGAACTATGGCTACACCTTC. Translating it yields CASSLARTGNYGYTF.

V is TRBV28 and J is TRBJ2-3; 7 bases line up with TRBD2. The germline V gene has CDR1 MDHEN and CDR2 SYDVKM. Germline trimming cut 5 bases from V and 0 bases from J; bases unmatched to any gene: 5. This CDR3 region has 15 residues. The DNA for the CDR3 is TGTGCCAGCAGTCTAAGCGGGACTAGCACAGATACGCAGTATTTT. Protein sequence: CASSLSGTSTDTQYF.

CDR3 loop: CSAIDRAGEQYF. The CDR3 DNA is TGCAGTGCTATTGACAGGGCGGGGGAGCAGTACTTC. The chain is built from TRBV20-1 and TRBJ2-7, with D possibly being TRBD1 (7 bases). The CDR3 totals 12 residues. The germline V gene encodes CDR1 DFQATT and CDR2 SNEGSKA (reference sequence). V lost 4 bases to trimming and J lost 7 bases, with 14 bases between them.